The 19 T cell receptor beta chains in this list originate from one sample, sequenced in a study of tumor-infiltrating lymphocytes in primary liver carcinoma listed by TCRdb under 2017. Sequenced using an Illumina HiSeq 2500. TCRbeta-specific cDNA was reverse-transcribed from about 500 ng total RNA using a constant-region primer and ProtoScript II reverse transcriptase. Construction of the TCRbeta libraries relied on three nested rounds of multiplex PCR, following a slightly modified ARM-PCR procedure. The first two PCR rounds used multiplex TRBV1-TRBV30 forward primers with a Cbeta reverse primer, each for roughly 11 cycles. The public reads were quality trimmed at Q25 with fastp and then assembled into clones with MiXCR by TCRdb, keeping productive beta chains. Each entry is one CDR3 protein sequence, shown with its most common DNA and genes. This sample gives 180,000 or so distinct CDR3 sequences in total; over 50% of them show up just once. Of the sample, around 74% falls within the top ten clones.

TRIzol reagent was used to extract blood RNA from unsorted whole blood, while the DNeasy Blood & Tissue kit provided the germline DNA. What was sequenced was peripheral blood. Source of these receptors: a middle-aged man with primary liver carcinoma and hepatitis B virus infection.

As concerns this clonotype: The junction and the germline gene differ at one end; a read error may be behind it. CDR3 DNA: TGTGCCTGGAGGACAACGGGACTAGCGATGAGCACTGATACGCAGTATTTT. It translates to CAWRTTGLAMSTDTQYF. V gene TRBV30 combines with J gene TRBJ2-3; 10 bases are a match to TRBD2. CDR3 length: 17 amino acids. Germline V gene sequence: CDR1 GTSNPN, CDR2 SVGIG (reference sequence).

Remarks on this clonotype: At one boundary the junction diverges from the germline segment, which might be a read error. The CDR3 bases are TGTACCAGCAGCTTCGGGGGCCTTAATGAAAAACTGTTTTTT. It translates to CTSSFGGLNEKLFF. The chain combines TRBV7-9 with TRBJ1-4, with D perhaps TRBD1 (6 bases). The V gene's germline CDR1 is SEHNR and CDR2 FQNEAQ (reference sequence). The CDR3 contains 14 residues.

This clonotype occurred a few times. This sequence joins TRBV6-2 or TRBV6-3 and TRBJ2-1; D may be TRBD1 or TRBD2 (5 bases each). V lost 1 base to trimming and J lost 0 bases, with 22 bases between them. Germline V gives CDR1 MNHEY, CDR2 SVGEGT. The CDR3 has 20 amino acids. CDR3 in DNA: TGTGCCAGCAGTTACTATTCCCATCTTCTCTGGGGGAGCTCCTACAATGAGCAGTTCTTC. Residues: CASSYYSHLLWGSSYNEQFF.

This chain links TRBV4-2 with TRBJ2-3; D is possibly TRBD1 or TRBD2 (5 bases each). Per the germline V gene, CDR1 is LGHNA and CDR2 is YNFKEQ. The length of the CDR3 is 15 residues. V was pared by 8 bases and J by 4 bases, with 19 bases between. The CDR3 reads CASGPEVLGADTQYF. In nucleotides, the CDR3 is TGTGCCAGCGGCCCCGAGGTGTTGGGGGCAGATACGCAGTATTTT.

Details on this clonotype: One junction end does not reproduce the germline sequence, and a read error may be involved. The CDR3 here is CACNSGRGNEQLF. Here the CDR3 DNA reads TGTGCCTGCAATAGCGGGAGGGGCAATGAGCAGTTATTT. The chain carries TRBV7-8 and TRBJ2-1; TRBD2 aligns across 11 bases. CDR3 length: 13 residues. CDR1 SGHVS and CDR2 FQNEAQ come from the germline V gene. The full variable domain, its missing parts supplied by reference TRBV7-8 and TRBJ2-1, is GAGVSQSPRYKVAKRGQDVALRCDPISGHVSLFWYQQALGQGPEFLTYFQNEAQLDKSGLPSDRFFAERPEGSVSTLKIQRTQQEDSAVYLCACNSGRGNEQLFGPGTRLTVL.

The CDR3 DNA is TGCGCCAGCTCGAGGTTAGCGGGAGGTGAAGAGACCCAGTACTTC. This encodes CASSRLAGGEETQYF. The chain employs TRBV4-1 and TRBJ2-5; 10 nucleotides align to TRBD2. Germline-derived CDR1 and CDR2 are MGHRA and YSYEKL. The CDR3 contains 15 residues. V gave up 8 bases and J gave up 3 bases; unmatched junction bases: 9.

The V call is TRBV14, the J call TRBJ2-5; D call uncertain. Per the germline V gene, CDR1 is SGHDN and CDR2 is FVKESK. This CDR3 is built from 13 residues. The V end lost 0 bases, the J end lost 4 bases, and 6 bases lay between the germline ends. The CDR3 spells CASSQDSRETQYF. CDR3 nucleotide sequence: TGTGCCAGCAGCCAAGATTCTCGAGAGACCCAGTACTTC.

The chain carries TRBV29-1 and TRBJ1-2; 9 nucleotides match TRBD1. The junction had 13 bases not matched to a gene; V was cut back by 4 bases and J by 10 bases. Germline loops: CDR1 SQVTM, CDR2 ANQGSEA. The CDR3 contains 14 residues. CDR3 DNA sequence: TGCAGCGTTGTTCCCGGGACAGGGTGGCATGTCTACACCTTC. It specifies CSVVPGTGWHVYTF.

The chain is built from TRBV5-4 and TRBJ2-7; 9 nucleotides line up with TRBD1. The V and J ends lost 0 bases and 7 bases, in that order; junction bases with no gene match: 11. CDR3 size: 16 residues. Germline CDR1 and CDR2: SGHNT and YYREEE (reference sequence). In nucleotides, the CDR3 is TGTGCCAGCAGCTTGGGGGCTGCGGGGACAGGGTGGGAGCAGTACTTC. Its translation is CASSLGAAGTGWEQYF.

For this clonotype: A much larger clone is a single base away; this may be a read error. The rearrangement uses TRBV29-1 and TRBJ2-7; TRBD2 aligns across 7 bases. The CDR3 is 14 amino acids. Germline V gene sequence: CDR1 SQVTM, CDR2 ANQGSEA. CDR3 sequence reads: CSVNLAESSYERYF. CDR3 in DNA: TGCAGCGTTAATCTAGCGGAAAGCTCCTACGAGCGGTACTTC.

J is TRBJ2-3 and V is TRBV6-1; 10 bases are shared with TRBD2. Germline values: CDR1 MNHNS, CDR2 SASEGT. V gave up 10 bases and J gave up 2 bases; unmatched junction bases: 15. The CDR3 is 17 residues long. CDR3 amino acids: CAISPSWTSGLTDTQYF. The CDR3 bases are TGTGCCATCAGCCCATCCTGGACTAGCGGCCTCACAGATACGCAGTATTTT.

This rearrangement joins TRBV14 to TRBJ1-3; D may be TRBD1 (5 bases). The V end was cut by 0 bases, the J end by 0 bases, with 12 bases between. In germline, CDR1 is SGHDN, CDR2 FVKESK. CDR3 length: 17 residues. CDR3 residues: CASSQEGIGTSGNTIYF. The CDR3 DNA follows: TGTGCCAGCAGCCAAGAAGGAATCGGGACCTCTGGAAACACCATATATTTT. Filled out from reference TRBV14 and TRBJ1-3, the complete variable domain reads EAGVTQFPSHSVIEKGQTVTLRCDPISGHDNLYWYRRVMGKEIKFLLHFVKESKQDESGMPNNRFLAERTGGTYSTLKVQPAELEDSGVYFCASSQEGIGTSGNTIYFGEGSWLTVV.

This chain links TRBV4-1 with TRBJ1-5; D gene ambiguous. V was trimmed by 4 bases and J by 7 bases, leaving 11 bases between them. CDR1 is MGHRA, CDR2 YSYEKL, per germline. The CDR3 covers 13 residues. The CDR3: CASSPEGGQPQHF. CDR3 DNA sequence: TGCGCCAGCAGCCCGGAGGGCGGACAGCCCCAGCATTTT.

The CDR3 here is CASSRNRAPNTEAFF. In nucleotides, the CDR3 is TGTGCCAGCAGCCGGAACCGGGCCCCGAACACTGAAGCTTTCTTT. This chain joins TRBV4-2 and TRBJ1-1; D is unclear. In germline, CDR1 is LGHNA, CDR2 YNFKEQ. V gave up 4 bases and J gave up 1 base, with 13 bases separating them. This CDR3 contains 15 residues.

On this clonotype itself: With a much larger clone just one base away, this may be a read error. This chain joins TRBV29-1 and TRBJ2-2; no definite D call. The CDR3 spans 15 residues. From germline, CDR1 is SQVTM and CDR2 ANQGSEA. With 0 bases removed from V and 1 base from J, the gap between germline ends came to 9 bases. CDR3 sequence (DNA): TGCAGCGTTGAAGATCAGGAACGGAACACCGGGGAGCTGTTTTTT. This sequence encodes CSVEDQERNTGELFF.

The chain is built from TRBV5-1 and TRBJ2-1; 7 positions agree with TRBD1. Looked up from germline, CDR1 is SGHRS and CDR2 is YFSETQ. The V gene end was trimmed by 0 bases and the J gene end by 2 bases; junction bases not matched to a gene: 2. There are 15 residues in the CDR3. CDR3 sequence: CASSLGDSAYNEQFF. CDR3 sequence (DNA): TGCGCCAGCAGCTTGGGGGACAGCGCCTACAATGAGCAGTTCTTC. The full variable domain, its missing parts supplied by reference TRBV5-1 and TRBJ2-1, is KAGVTQTPRYLIKTRGQQVTLSCSPISGHRSVSWYQQTPGQGLQFLFEYFSETQRNKGNFPGRFSGRQFSNSRSEMNVSTLELGDSALYLCASSLGDSAYNEQFFGPGTRLTVL.

Note on this clonotype: Possible read error: a much larger clone is one base away. Here the CDR3 omits its conserved ending phenylalanine or tryptophan, so a read error is the likely source. This sequence joins TRBV29-1 and TRBJ2-5; D unclear. Trimming cost V 4 bases and J 5 bases, with 8 bases left between them. Germline-derived CDR1 and CDR2 are SQVTM and ANQGSEA. The CDR3 runs 11 residues. CDR3 loop: CSVVPGETQYI. Here the CDR3 DNA reads TGCAGCGTTGTCCCGGGCGAGACCCAGTACATC.

In the case of this clonotype: Relative to the germline gene, one junction end is altered; a read error may explain this. The gene calls are TRBV7-3 and TRBJ1-1; D is possibly TRBD1 (5 bases). The CDR3 length is 14 residues. In germline, CDR1 is SGHTA, CDR2 FQGTGA. CDR3 DNA sequence: TGCGCCATCAGCCCAGGGCCGGGCCCCCTTGGAGCTTTCTTT. Translation gives CAISPGPGPLGAFF.

Points on this clonotype: This may stem from a read error, because a much larger clone lies one nucleotide away. V gene TRBV11-1 combines with J gene TRBJ2-5, with unresolved D. The V end lost 0 bases, the J end lost 7 bases, and 9 bases lay between the germline ends. The CDR3 contains 13 residues. The V gene's germline CDR1 is SGHAT and CDR2 FQDESV (reference sequence). The DNA of the CDR3 is TGTGCCAGCAGCTTAGCGTCGTTAGGGACCCAGTACTTC. Translated, it gives CASSLASLGTQYF.